This TCR beta chain was recorded in a study of blood T cell repertoires in COVID-19. Across the whole study: PBMCs, B-cell-depleted T cells, or T cells were the source of the cDNA or gDNA that made up the material.

In the original workflow: From reference gene primer amplification, estimates of nucleated cell counts were derived. The assay was immunoSEQ multiplex PCR, and TCRdb's table has in-frame clones only and misses some. That table is the source of V, J and clone size, and D and trimming were worked out from the DNA. Of more than 250,000 clones in the sample, over 75% are singletons; the top ten hold 1%. The V and J ends lost 0 bases and 0 bases, in that order; junction bases with no gene match: 3. Germline assignment: CDR1 MDHEN and CDR2 SYDVKM. The CDR3 covers 16 residues. The gene calls are TRBV28 and TRBJ2-3; the match to TRBD1 covers 7 bases. This receptor was identified in a man over 45 with active or convalescent COVID-19. Sample: peripheral blood. The CDR3 coding sequence is TGTGCCAGCAGTTTATGGACAGGGTCTAGCACAGATACGCAGTATTTT. Encoded protein: CASSLWTGSSTDTQYF.